This T cell receptor (beta chain) stems from a study of shared clonotypes between healthy human individuals. Overall study findings and caveats: Clonotypes shared by all four sorted-subset donors had higher generation probabilities than non-shared clonotypes.

TCRdb keeps only in-frame clones here, not all; method: immunoSEQ multiplex PCR. The data show over 750,000 clones, approximately 96% seen once. A note on this clone: The antigen is undetermined.

The CDR3 consists of 12 residues. The V and J ends lost 7 bases and 3 bases respectively, with 10 bases between them. CDR1 SGDLS and CDR2 YYNGEE come from the germline V gene. Terminally differentiated effector memory CD45RA+ cells were excluded from the naive CD8 cells, which were CD45RO-negative and positively selected for CCR7. The receptor was derived from a man between 25 and 39 years old in good health. The sample was naive CD8+ T cells sorted from blood. This rearrangement joins TRBV9 to TRBJ1-2, with D unclear. This chain's CDR3 is CASGLGHYGYTF. CDR3 DNA sequence: TGTGCCAGCGGGCTAGGGCACTATGGCTACACCTTC.